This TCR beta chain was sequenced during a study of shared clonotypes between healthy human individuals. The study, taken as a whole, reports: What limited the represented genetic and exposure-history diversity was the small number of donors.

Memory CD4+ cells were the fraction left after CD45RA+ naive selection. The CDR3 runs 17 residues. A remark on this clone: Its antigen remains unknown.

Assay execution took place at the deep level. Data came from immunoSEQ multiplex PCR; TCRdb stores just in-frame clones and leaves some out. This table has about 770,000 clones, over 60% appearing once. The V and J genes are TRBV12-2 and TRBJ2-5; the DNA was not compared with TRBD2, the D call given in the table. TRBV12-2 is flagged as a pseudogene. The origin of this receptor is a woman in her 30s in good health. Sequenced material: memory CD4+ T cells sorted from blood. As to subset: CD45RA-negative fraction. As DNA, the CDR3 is TGTGCAAGTCGCAATAAAACGGGACTAGCGGGCGAAGAGACCCAGTACTTC. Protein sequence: CASRNKTGLAGEETQYF.